The 30 T cell receptor beta chains in this list originate from one sample, sequenced in a study of OX40 agonist ivuxolimab in advanced cancers. The assay was immunoSEQ multiplex PCR, and TCRdb's table has in-frame clones only and misses some. The sample lists about 16,000 clones; 80% to 95% were seen once. Material: CD4+ or CD8+ T cells sorted from blood, obtained in a trial of the OX40 agonist ivuxolimab. The receptors derive from an adult with an advanced solid tumor such as melanoma, head and neck, liver or kidney cancer.

The V and J genes are TRBV18 and TRBJ2-7; TRBD2 might be the D (6 bases). Germline V CDR1 and CDR2: KGHSH, LQKENI. The length of the CDR3 is 19 residues. The V end was cut by 4 bases, the J end by 4 bases, with 29 bases between. The DNA for the CDR3 is TGTGCCAGCTCACGGGTCGAAGCGGGCCAAACCACACCGCTTTACGAGCAGTACTTC. This encodes CASSRVEAGQTTPLYEQYF.

The rearrangement joins TRBV4-2 to TRBJ1-5; 10 positions agree with TRBD1. Germline V gene sequence: CDR1 LGHNA, CDR2 YNFKEQ. J lost 4 bases, V lost 2 bases, and 5 bases had no gene match. This CDR3 comprises 16 residues. The CDR3 sequence is CASSQIDRGRNQPQHF. The CDR3 bases are TGTGCCAGCAGCCAAATTGACAGGGGGCGAAATCAGCCCCAGCATTTT.

The chain uses TRBV25-1 and TRBJ1-1; 7 bases fit TRBD1. The V segment lost 1 base and the J segment 1 base; nucleotides outside the gene matches: 3. Germline-derived CDR1 and CDR2 are MGHDK and SYGVNS. This CDR3 contains 15 residues. CDR3 sequence (DNA): TGTGCCAGCAGTGAATCGGCAGGGGGGAACACTGAAGCTTTCTTT. As protein: CASSESAGGNTEAFF.

The chain has TRBV15 and TRBJ1-1, with unresolved D. The V end lost 6 bases, the J end lost 1 base, and 9 bases lay between the germline ends. This CDR3 comprises 13 residues. In germline, CDR1 is LNHNV, CDR2 YYDKDF (reference sequence). The DNA of the CDR3 is TGTGCCACCAGAGGGAATTGGAACACTGAAGCTTTCTTT. Protein: CATRGNWNTEAFF.

CDR3 residues: CASSLSHRDAYGYTF. The CDR3 nucleotides are TGTGCCAGCAGTTTATCCCACAGGGACGCCTATGGCTACACCTTC. The rearrangement uses TRBV27 and TRBJ1-2, with D perhaps matching TRBD1 (6 bases). Germline V lookup: CDR1 MNHEY, CDR2 SMNVEV (reference sequence). Deletions cut 0 bases from V and 4 bases from J, with 12 bases between. This CDR3 has 15 amino acids.

The rearrangement links TRBV7-2 to TRBJ2-2; the D is unclear. Germline V CDR1 and CDR2: SGHTA, FQGNSA. V dropped 1 base and J dropped 5 bases, with 8 bases sitting between them. The CDR3 consists of 14 residues. Written as DNA, the CDR3 is TGTGCCAGCAGCTTAGGCCCGGTAACCGGGGAGCTGTTTTTT. The encoded protein is CASSLGPVTGELFF.

In this sample, this clone turned up once. V gene TRBV29-1 combines with J gene TRBJ1-1; D might be TRBD1 (6 bases). The CDR3 is made up of 11 amino acids. CDR1 SQVTM and CDR2 ANQGSEA come from the germline V gene. With 5 bases removed from V and 5 bases from J, the gap between germline ends came to 9 bases. The CDR3 is CSVRQGTEAFF. The CDR3 region has the DNA TGCAGCGTTAGGCAGGGGACTGAAGCTTTCTTT.

This clone occurred once. V is TRBV10-1 and J is TRBJ2-1; TRBD2 aligns across 10 bases. This CDR3 contains 13 residues. V dropped 1 base and J dropped 9; count of bases not matched to a gene: 0. Germline lookup yields CDR1 WNHNN and CDR2 SYGVQD (reference sequence). CDR3 bases: TGCGCCAGCAGTGAGTTAGCGGGAGGTGAGCAGTTCTTC. As protein: CASSELAGGEQFF.

The rearrangement links TRBV27 to TRBJ2-7; D perhaps matches TRBD1 (6 bases). The CDR3 loop spans 13 amino acids. Deletions cut 8 bases from V and 5 bases from J, with 16 bases between. Germline CDR1 MNHEY, CDR2 SMNVEV (reference sequence). The CDR3 sequence: CASPSQGFDEQYF. In DNA, the CDR3 is TGTGCCAGCCCCTCACAGGGTTTCGACGAGCAGTACTTC.

The chain couples TRBV11-3 to TRBJ2-3; D might be TRBD2 (5 bases). The germline V gene encodes CDR1 SGHNT and CDR2 YENEEA. Trimming cost V 2 bases and J 2 bases, with 14 bases left between them. The CDR3 extends over 16 amino acids. The CDR3 DNA reads TGTGCCAGCAGCTTATTGGTGGGAGTGAACACAGATACGCAGTATTTT. It encodes CASSLLVGVNTDTQYF. The full variable domain, with the rest looked up from reference TRBV11-3 and TRBJ2-3, is EAGVVQSPRYKIIEKKQPVAFWCNPISGHNTLYWYLQNLGQGPELLIRYENEEAVDDSQLPKDRFSAERLKGVDSTLKIQPAELGDSAVYLCASSLLVGVNTDTQYFGPGTRLTVL.

CDR3 bases: TGCGCCAGCGGGACAGGTGGTGGCTACACCTTC. It yields the protein CASGTGGGYTF. The V call is TRBV10-2, the J call TRBJ1-2; 8 bases map to TRBD1. Germline V gives CDR1 WSHSY, CDR2 SAAADI. The CDR3 consists of 11 residues. Trimming removed 8 bases from V and 7 bases from J; junction bases left unmatched: 3.

This chain links TRBV27 with TRBJ1-6; D is perhaps TRBD1 (6 bases). The CDR3 runs 16 residues. Trimming shortened V by 0 bases and J by 4 bases, and 10 bases separated the two germline ends. CDR1 is MNHEY, CDR2 SMNVEV, per germline (reference sequence). CDR3 nucleotide sequence: TGTGCCAGCAGTTTATCGATGAGGGGGTATAATTCACCCCTCCACTTT. Translated: CASSLSMRGYNSPLHF.

Turning to this clone: The same CDR3 arises from other DNA sequences in this sample as well. The rearrangement joins TRBV29-1 to TRBJ1-2, with unresolved D. The germline CDR1 and CDR2 sequences are SQVTM and ANQGSEA. V lost 3 bases to trimming and J lost 6 bases, with 14 bases between them. The CDR3 runs to 13 residues. This chain's CDR3 is CSVEAPWPHGYTF. CDR3 nucleotide sequence: TGCAGCGTTGAGGCGCCGTGGCCCCATGGCTACACCTTC.

The chain uses TRBV13 and TRBJ2-3; TRBD2 matches at 7 bases. The ends lost 0 bases at V and 1 base at J; junction bases unmatched: 7. Germline CDR1 reads PRHDT; CDR2 reads FYEKMQ (reference sequence). The CDR3 runs 17 residues. The CDR3 loop is CASSLGRGLPGTDTQYF. For the CDR3, the DNA is TGTGCCAGCAGCTTAGGTAGGGGACTACCCGGCACAGATACGCAGTATTTT.

This clone came up once. For the CDR3, the DNA is TGTGCCAGCAGCTTGCGGCCGAGACACTTGAACACTGAAGCTTTCTTT. The encoded protein is CASSLRPRHLNTEAFF. The rearrangement joins TRBV5-6 to TRBJ1-1; no definite D call. The V gene's germline CDR1 is SGHDT and CDR2 YYEEEE. V lost 1 base and J lost 0, with 13 bases in between. This CDR3 region has 16 residues.

J is TRBJ2-7 and V is TRBV27; possibly TRBD2 for D (6 bases). This CDR3 is 14 amino acids long. In germline, CDR1 is MNHEY, CDR2 SMNVEV (reference sequence). With 6 bases removed from V and 5 bases from J, the gap between germline ends came to 17 bases. CDR3 region: CASSDPAGPNEQYF. The CDR3 DNA sequence: TGTGCCAGCAGCGACCCGGCGGGGCCAAACGAGCAGTACTTC.

The rearrangement links TRBV5-1 to TRBJ2-7, with 8 bases matching TRBD2. V dropped 0 bases and J dropped 7; count of bases not matched to a gene: 9. The CDR3 is 15 amino acids. Germline CDR1 SGHRS, CDR2 YFSETQ. CDR3 residues: CASSLEGSGAGEQYF. As DNA, the CDR3 is TGCGCCAGCAGCTTGGAAGGTAGCGGGGCGGGGGAGCAGTACTTC.

The chain has TRBV7-2 and TRBJ2-2, with D perhaps TRBD2 (6 bases). Trimming shortened V by 10 bases and J by 7 bases, and 13 bases separated the two germline ends. The CDR3 length is 12 residues. Germline V gene data show CDR1 as SGHTA and CDR2 as FQGNSA. The DNA for the CDR3 is TGTGCCACCCATCTAGCGAACGGGGAGCTGTTTTTT. It translates to CATHLANGELFF.

This chain uses TRBV7-6 with TRBJ1-1; the D gene is possibly TRBD1 (5 bases). This CDR3 region has 13 residues. Trimming took 1 base from V and 6 from J, leaving 9 bases between them. Germline assignment: CDR1 SGHVS and CDR2 FNYEAQ. The CDR3 loop reads CASSLEGGAEAFF. The CDR3 nucleotides are TGTGCCAGCAGCTTAGAAGGAGGGGCTGAAGCTTTCTTT.

The rearrangement links TRBV6-5 to TRBJ2-3, with D perhaps TRBD2 (6 bases). The CDR3 has 15 residues. Germline loops: CDR1 MNHEY, CDR2 SVGAGI. V lost 6 bases to trimming and J lost 2 bases, with 15 bases between them. This CDR3 is CASSPVRTNTDTQYF. In DNA, the CDR3 is TGTGCCAGCAGCCCCGTGAGGACTAACACAGATACGCAGTATTTT.

The chain couples TRBV6-1 to TRBJ2-7; 8 bases line up with TRBD2. Germline CDR1 and CDR2: MNHNS and SASEGT. Trimming at V came to 3 bases and at J to 6 bases, leaving 4 bases not matched to a gene. The CDR3 is 13 amino acids. This CDR3 is CASSDGTRFEQYF. CDR3 sequence (DNA): TGTGCCAGCAGTGACGGGACTAGGTTCGAGCAGTACTTC.

J is TRBJ2-7 and V is TRBV21-1; TRBD2 reflects the table's D call only, with no check against the DNA. TRBV21-1 is a pseudogene segment. The CDR3 length is 16 residues. The CDR3 sequence: CASYISSGRITNEQYF. The CDR3 region has the DNA TGTGCCAGCTACATAAGTAGCGGGAGGATAACTAACGAGCAGTACTTC.

The gene calls are TRBV11-3 and TRBJ2-7; D perhaps matches TRBD2 (6 bases). The CDR3 totals 16 residues. Looked up from germline, CDR1 is SGHNT and CDR2 is YENEEA. Trimming took 5 bases from V and 7 from J, leaving 24 bases between them. The CDR3 bases are TGTGCCAGCAGCGTATCGGTAGGAGGGTTTCGTCGGGAGCAGTACTTC. Encoded protein: CASSVSVGGFRREQYF.

The CDR3 DNA reads as TGTGCCAGCAGCTTAGGGGGGCAGGGTTTGGTGAATGAGCAGTTCTTC. This gives the protein CASSLGGQGLVNEQFF. The chain recombines TRBV7-8 with TRBJ2-1, with D possibly TRBD1 on 6 matching bases. V was trimmed by 1 base and J by 7 bases, leaving 17 bases between them. Germline V gene data show CDR1 as SGHVS and CDR2 as FQNEAQ. CDR3 length: 16 amino acids. Supplemented by reference TRBV7-8 and TRBJ2-1, the full variable domain reads GAGVSQSPRYKVAKRGQDVALRCDPISGHVSLFWYQQALGQGPEFLTYFQNEAQLDKSGLPSDRFFAERPEGSVSTLKIQRTQQEDSAVYLCASSLGGQGLVNEQFFGPGTRLTVL.

This chain connects TRBV19 to TRBJ2-1; D not certain. Germline assignment: CDR1 LNHDA and CDR2 SQIVND (reference sequence). The CDR3 length is 12 residues. With 1 base removed from V and 6 bases from J, the gap between germline ends came to 4 bases. The CDR3 sequence is CASSIAGNEQFF. CDR3 sequence (DNA): TGTGCCAGTAGTATAGCTGGCAATGAGCAGTTCTTC. The full variable domain, its missing parts supplied by reference TRBV19 and TRBJ2-1, is DGGITQSPKYLFRKEGQNVTLSCEQNLNHDAMYWYRQDPGQGLRLIYYSQIVNDFQKGDIAEGYSVSREKKESFPLTVTSAQKNPTAFYLCASSIAGNEQFFGPGTRLTVL.

V and J are TRBV9 and TRBJ2-7; possibly TRBD1 for D (6 bases). From germline, CDR1 is SGDLS and CDR2 YYNGEE. V dropped 4 bases and J dropped 0 bases, with 11 bases sitting between them. CDR3 length: 14 amino acids. The CDR3 region is CASSLGTPSYEQYF. The CDR3 region has the DNA TGTGCCAGCAGCCTAGGGACACCCTCCTACGAGCAGTACTTC.

The chain employs TRBV5-5 and TRBJ1-5; 8 bases match TRBD1. After removal of 2 bases from V and 2 bases from J, the junction contained 3 bases not matched to a gene. The germline V gene has CDR1 SGHKS and CDR2 YYEKEE (reference sequence). This CDR3 has 15 residues. The CDR3 DNA reads as TGTGCCAGCAGCTTAGACAGGGGCCGCAATCAGCCCCAGCATTTT. Translated, it gives CASSLDRGRNQPQHF.

The rearrangement joins TRBV13 to TRBJ2-5; TRBD2 matches 9 bases. The trim removed 5 bases at V and 1 base at J, leaving 8 bases unmatched. The length of the CDR3 is 16 residues. CDR1 and CDR2 from the germline V gene are PRHDT and FYEKMQ (reference sequence). Written as DNA, the CDR3 is TGTGCCAGCAGCCCCCGGGTAGCGGGAGTCCAAGAGACCCAGTACTTC. Amino acids: CASSPRVAGVQETQYF. The complete variable domain, with remaining parts taken from reference TRBV13 and TRBJ2-5, reads AAGVIQSPRHLIKEKRETATLKCYPIPRHDTVYWYQQGPGQDPQFLISFYEKMQSDKGSIPDRFSAQQFSDYHSELNMSSLELGDSALYFCASSPRVAGVQETQYFGPGTRLLVL.

The table lists this clone with a count of one. The CDR3 loop reads CASSPGLRFEAFF. The CDR3 region has the DNA TGTGCCAGCAGCCCAGGACTGAGGTTTGAAGCTTTCTTT. The rearrangement links TRBV9 to TRBJ1-1; D not certain. The germline V gene has CDR1 SGDLS and CDR2 YYNGEE. The CDR3 is 13 residues long. The V end was cut by 4 bases, the J end by 7 bases, with 14 bases between. Variable domain in full (rest from reference TRBV9 and TRBJ1-1): DSGVTQTPKHLITATGQRVTLRCSPRSGDLSVYWYQQSLDQGLQFLIQYYNGEERAKGNILERFSAQQFPDLHSELNLSSLELGDSALYFCASSPGLRFEAFFGQGTRLTVV.

This sequence joins TRBV7-2 and TRBJ2-3; D uncertain. CDR1 and CDR2 (germline): SGHTA, FQGNSA. This CDR3 has 15 amino acids. Trimming pared 2 bases from V and 0 bases from J, leaving 9 bases between. Written as DNA, the CDR3 is TGTGCCAGCAGCTTATGGAGCCCTAGCACAGATACGCAGTATTTT. Protein: CASSLWSPSTDTQYF.